The T cell receptor beta chain under discussion was sequenced for a study of cytomegalovirus exposure and HLA in healthy donors. The study, taken as a whole, reports: Cytomegalovirus-associated TCR beta chains were listed, numbering some 170.

Deletions cut 4 bases from V and 3 bases from J, with 17 bases between. Germline V gene data show CDR1 as SGHRS and CDR2 as YFSETQ. The length of the CDR3 is 16 residues. The PCR used 60 Vbeta and 13 Jbeta primers. Libraries were prepared by immunoSEQ multiplex PCR; TCRdb keeps only in-frame clonotypes and omits some of them. This sample's table reports tens of thousands of clones. On this clone: The antigen is unknown.

What was sequenced was PBMCs. This clonotype originated in a male donor in good health and CMV-seropositive. This sequence joins TRBV5-1 and TRBJ1-3, with a weak D call TRBD1 (6 bases). The CDR3 sequence is CASSPGGQYGGNTIYF. The DNA of the CDR3 is TGCGCCAGCAGCCCGGGGGGACAATATGGTGGAAACACCATATATTTT.